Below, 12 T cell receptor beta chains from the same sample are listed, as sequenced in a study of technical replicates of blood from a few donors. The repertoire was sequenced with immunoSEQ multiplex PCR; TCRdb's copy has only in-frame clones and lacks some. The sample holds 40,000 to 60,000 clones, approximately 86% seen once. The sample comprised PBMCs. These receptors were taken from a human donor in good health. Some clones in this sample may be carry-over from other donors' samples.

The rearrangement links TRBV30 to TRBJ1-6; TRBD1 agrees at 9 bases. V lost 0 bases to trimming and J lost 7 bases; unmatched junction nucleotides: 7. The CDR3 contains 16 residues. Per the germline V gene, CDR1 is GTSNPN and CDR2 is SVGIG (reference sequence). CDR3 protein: CAWSVQTGTGNSPLHF. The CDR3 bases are TGTGCCTGGAGTGTACAAACCGGGACAGGGAATTCACCCCTCCACTTT.

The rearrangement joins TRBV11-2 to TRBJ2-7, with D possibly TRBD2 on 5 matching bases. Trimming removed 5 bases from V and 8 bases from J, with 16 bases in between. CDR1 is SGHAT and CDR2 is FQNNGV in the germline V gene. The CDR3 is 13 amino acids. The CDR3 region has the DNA TGTGCCAGCAGCATCCTAGAAGGAGGCCAGCAGTACTTC. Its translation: CASSILEGGQQYF. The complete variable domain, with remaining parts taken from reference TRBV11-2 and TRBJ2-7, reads EAGVAQSPRYKIIEKRQSVAFWCNPISGHATLYWYQQILGQGPKLLIQFQNNGVVDDSQLPKDRFSAERLKGVDSTLKIQPAKLEDSAVYLCASSILEGGQQYFGPGTRLTVT.

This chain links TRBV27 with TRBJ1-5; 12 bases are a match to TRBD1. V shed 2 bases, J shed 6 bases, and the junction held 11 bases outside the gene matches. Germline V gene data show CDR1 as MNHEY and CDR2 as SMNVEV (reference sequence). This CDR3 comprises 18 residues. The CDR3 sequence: CASSLSPPGQGASQPQHF. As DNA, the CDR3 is TGTGCCAGCAGTTTAAGCCCCCCGGGACAGGGGGCTAGTCAGCCCCAGCATTTT.

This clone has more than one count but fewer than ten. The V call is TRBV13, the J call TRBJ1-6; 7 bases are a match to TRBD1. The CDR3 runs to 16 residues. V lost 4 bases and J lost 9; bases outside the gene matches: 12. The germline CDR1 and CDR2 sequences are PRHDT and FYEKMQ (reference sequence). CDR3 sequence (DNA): TGTGCCAGCAGCTCGGCGACAGGGATGCTCTCTTCACCCCTCCACTTT. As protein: CASSSATGMLSSPLHF.

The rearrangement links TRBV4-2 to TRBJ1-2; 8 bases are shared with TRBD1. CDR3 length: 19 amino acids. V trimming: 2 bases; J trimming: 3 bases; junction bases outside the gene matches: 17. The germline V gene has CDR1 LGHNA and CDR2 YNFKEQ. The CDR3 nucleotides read TGTGCCAGCAGCCAATTAATATTCGTCCGGGACAGGACAGACTATGGCTACACCTTC. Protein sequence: CASSQLIFVRDRTDYGYTF.

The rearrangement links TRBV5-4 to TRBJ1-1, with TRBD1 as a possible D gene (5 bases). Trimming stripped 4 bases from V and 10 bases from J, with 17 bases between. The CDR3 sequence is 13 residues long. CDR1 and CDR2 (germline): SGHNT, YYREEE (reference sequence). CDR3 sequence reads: CASSARGTQRAFF. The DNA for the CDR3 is TGTGCCAGCAGCGCTCGGGGGACTCAAAGAGCTTTCTTT.

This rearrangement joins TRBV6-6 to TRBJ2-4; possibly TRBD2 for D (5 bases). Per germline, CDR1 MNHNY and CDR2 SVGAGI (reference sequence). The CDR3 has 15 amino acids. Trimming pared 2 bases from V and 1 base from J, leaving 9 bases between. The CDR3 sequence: CASSYPSGAKNIQYF. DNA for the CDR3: TGTGCCAGCAGTTACCCCTCGGGGGCCAAAAACATTCAGTACTTC.

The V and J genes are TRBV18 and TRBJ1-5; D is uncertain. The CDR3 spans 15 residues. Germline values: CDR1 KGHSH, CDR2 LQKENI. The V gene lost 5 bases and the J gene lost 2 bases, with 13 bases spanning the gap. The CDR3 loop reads CASSGSREGNQPQHF. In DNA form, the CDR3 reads TGTGCCAGCTCAGGTAGTAGGGAGGGCAATCAGCCCCAGCATTTT.

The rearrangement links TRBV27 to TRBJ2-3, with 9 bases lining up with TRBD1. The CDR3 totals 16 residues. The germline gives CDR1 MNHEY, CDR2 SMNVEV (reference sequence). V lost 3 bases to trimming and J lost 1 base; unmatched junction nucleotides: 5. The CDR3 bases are TGTGCCAGCAGTTTGGACAGGGGCTGGGGCACAGATACGCAGTATTTT. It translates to CASSLDRGWGTDTQYF.

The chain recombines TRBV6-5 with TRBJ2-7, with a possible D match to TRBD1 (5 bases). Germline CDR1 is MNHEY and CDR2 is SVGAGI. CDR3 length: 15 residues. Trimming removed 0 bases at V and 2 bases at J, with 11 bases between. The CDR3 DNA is TGTGCCAGCAGTTACTCGGGGCAGGGAACCTACGAGCAGTACTTC. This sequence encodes CASSYSGQGTYEQYF.

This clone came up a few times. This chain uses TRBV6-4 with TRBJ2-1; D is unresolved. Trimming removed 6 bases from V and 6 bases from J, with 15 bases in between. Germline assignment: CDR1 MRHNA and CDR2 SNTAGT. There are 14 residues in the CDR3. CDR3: CASSMEVSGNEQFF. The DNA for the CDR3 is TGTGCCAGCAGCATGGAAGTTTCGGGCAATGAGCAGTTCTTC.

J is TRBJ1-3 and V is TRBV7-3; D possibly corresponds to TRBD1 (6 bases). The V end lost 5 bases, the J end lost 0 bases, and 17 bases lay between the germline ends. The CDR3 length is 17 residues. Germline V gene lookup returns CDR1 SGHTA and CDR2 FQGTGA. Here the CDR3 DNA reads TGTGCCAGCAGCCCCCAAGGAACAGGGCACTCTGGAAACACCATATATTTT. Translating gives CASSPQGTGHSGNTIYF.